This T cell receptor beta chain was sequenced in a study of response to subunit inactivated influenza vaccine. Study-level points and caveats: After each seasonal influenza vaccination, few new T cells are recruited, the authors suggested.

About this clonotype: What it recognizes is unknown.

A single record per CDR3 protein comes from TCRdb applying MiXCR to the RT-PCR reads. Among approximately 530,000 distinct CDR3 sequences listed, around 8% were seen once. Material: PBMCs from blood, obtained around 25 months after vaccination. The sequence was obtained from a man between 50 and 75 years old who received an inactivated influenza vaccine.

CDR3 residues: CSARVQGNTDTQYF. The CDR3 DNA reads TGCAGTGCTAGAGTGCAGGGTAACACAGATACGCAGTATTTT. The V and J genes are TRBV20-1 and TRBJ2-3; weak D call: TRBD1 (5 bases). Trimming cost V 1 base and J 2 bases, with 10 bases left between them. Germline values: CDR1 DFQATT, CDR2 SNEGSKA (reference sequence). This CDR3 has 14 residues.